The 12 T cell receptor beta chains below were found in one sample sequenced in a study of cytomegalovirus exposure and HLA in healthy donors. PCR primers comprised 60 Vbeta and 13 Jbeta primers. TCRdb's table, derived via immunoSEQ multiplex PCR, lists solely in-frame clones and lacks some. The table lists over 100,000 clones, 55% to 75% of them singletons. The source material was PBMCs. The receptors stem from a man aged 25-45 years in good health and CMV-seropositive.

The V gene is TRBV4-1, the J gene TRBJ2-1, with a weak D call TRBD2 (6 bases). The CDR3 covers 14 residues. The V end lost 0 bases, the J end lost 10 bases, and 13 bases lay between the germline ends. Germline lookup yields CDR1 MGHRA and CDR2 YSYEKL. The CDR3 DNA sequence: TGCGCCAGCAGCCAAGATCAGGAGGGGAGGGAGCAGTTCTTC. Amino acids: CASSQDQEGREQFF.

V usage is TRBV19 and J usage is TRBJ2-1, with 7 bases matching TRBD2. The J segment lost 2 bases and the V segment lost 7 bases, leaving 2 bases of the junction unmatched. The CDR3 runs 13 residues. Germline CDR1 LNHDA, CDR2 SQIVND (reference sequence). The CDR3 loop is CASNRGAYNEQFF. Here the CDR3 DNA reads TGTGCCAGTAACCGGGGGGCCTACAATGAGCAGTTCTTC.

This clone was found once. This chain connects TRBV10-3 to TRBJ2-3; 10 bases align to TRBD1. The ends lost 7 bases at V and 3 bases at J; junction bases unmatched: 4. Germline V gives CDR1 ENHRY, CDR2 SYGVKD. This CDR3 comprises 14 residues. CDR3: CAIMTGGGTDTQYF. As DNA, the CDR3 is TGTGCCATCATGACAGGGGGCGGAACAGATACGCAGTATTTT.

V gene TRBV28 combines with J gene TRBJ2-3; the match to TRBD1 covers 8 bases. The CDR3 spans 18 residues. Trimming took 3 bases from V and 5 from J; bases not matched to a gene: 16. CDR1 is MDHEN and CDR2 is SYDVKM in the germline V gene. CDR3 loop: CASSFFGGLTGAGDTQYF. The CDR3 DNA follows: TGTGCCAGCAGTTTTTTCGGGGGACTGACAGGGGCTGGAGATACGCAGTATTTT.

The V and J genes are TRBV11-3 and TRBJ2-3; D is unresolved. V shed 3 bases and J shed 6 bases, with 4 bases lying between them. The length of the CDR3 is 11 residues. Germline CDR1 is SGHNT and CDR2 is YENEEA. The CDR3: CASSLSDTQYF. The CDR3, as DNA: TGTGCCAGCAGCTTGTCGGATACGCAGTATTTT.

V and J are TRBV4-3 and TRBJ2-3, with 7 nucleotides matching TRBD2. The CDR3 contains 15 residues. Germline V CDR1 and CDR2: LGHNA, YSLEER. V was clipped by 0 bases and J by 6 bases; unmatched bases: 6. This CDR3 reads CASSQDTSVGDTQYF. CDR3 DNA sequence: TGCGCCAGCAGCCAAGATACTAGCGTGGGGGATACGCAGTATTTT.

This clone was detected only a few times. This chain connects TRBV11-2 to TRBJ1-1; D not certain. From germline, CDR1 is SGHAT and CDR2 FQNNGV. There are 17 residues in the CDR3. V lost 2 bases to trimming and J lost 1 base, with 17 bases between them. CDR3 bases: TGTGCCAGCAGCTTAAACGGTCCCCGGGTGCAGAACACTGAAGCTTTCTTT. This translates into CASSLNGPRVQNTEAFF.

J is TRBJ1-3 and V is TRBV19; D possibly corresponds to TRBD1 (5 bases). CDR1 is LNHDA and CDR2 is SQIVND in the germline V gene (reference sequence). The CDR3 is 17 amino acids. The V and J ends lost 2 bases and 3 bases respectively, with 17 bases between them. CDR3 region: CASSITGPREVGNTIYF. The CDR3 DNA reads as TGTGCCAGTAGTATAACGGGTCCCAGGGAAGTTGGAAACACCATATATTTT. Complete variable domain (other parts from reference TRBV19 and TRBJ1-3): DGGITQSPKYLFRKEGQNVTLSCEQNLNHDAMYWYRQDPGQGLRLIYYSQIVNDFQKGDIAEGYSVSREKKESFPLTVTSAQKNPTAFYLCASSITGPREVGNTIYFGEGSWLTVV.

The gene calls are TRBV4-2 and TRBJ2-5, with 14 bases aligning to TRBD2. The CDR3 has 20 residues. Germline trimming cut 3 bases from V and 4 bases from J; bases unmatched to any gene: 16. Germline V gene sequence: CDR1 LGHNA, CDR2 YNFKEQ. CDR3 residues: CASSQILGLAGGGYGETQYF. DNA for the CDR3: TGTGCCAGCAGCCAGATCCTCGGACTAGCGGGGGGTGGGTATGGAGAGACCCAGTACTTC.

In its sample, this clone was seen a few times. This rearrangement joins TRBV4-1 to TRBJ2-1; weak D call: TRBD2 (5 bases). V lost 1 base and J 8 bases, leaving 21 bases between the germline ends. The CDR3 runs to 17 residues. Germline V gene sequence: CDR1 MGHRA, CDR2 YSYEKL. As DNA, the CDR3 is TGCGCCAGCAGCCAAGCGGAGTCGTTGAGGCTAGCCGATGAGCAGTTCTTC. Its protein product is CASSQAESLRLADEQFF.

This clone was recorded a few times. This chain links TRBV10-1 with TRBJ1-1; tentatively, D is TRBD1 (5 bases). Germline V gives CDR1 WNHNN, CDR2 SYGVQD (reference sequence). Trimming cost V 5 bases and J 5 bases, with 15 bases left between them. The CDR3 has 14 amino acids. In nucleotides, the CDR3 is TGCGCCAGCAGTTCCGGGGGGATCTCTACTGAAGCTTTCTTT. It yields the protein CASSSGGISTEAFF.

With respect to this clone: One end of the junction varies from germline; a read error may be responsible. The sample carries other DNA sequences with the same CDR3. This chain links TRBV13 with TRBJ2-5; 7 nucleotides agree with TRBD2. Per germline, CDR1 PRHDT and CDR2 FYEKMQ (reference sequence). The CDR3 totals 16 residues. Here the CDR3 DNA reads TGTGCTAGCAGCTTAGTCGAGGCGGGAGTCTTAGAGACCCAGTACTTC. It specifies CASSLVEAGVLETQYF. The full variable domain, in which reference TRBV13 and TRBJ2-5 provide the parts outside the CDR3, is AAGVIQSPRHLIKEKRETATLKCYPIPRHDTVYWYQQGPGQDPQFLISFYEKMQSDKGSIPDRFSAQQFSDYHSELNMSSLELGDSALYFCASSLVEAGVLETQYFGPGTRLLVL.